This T cell receptor beta chain was identified in a study of tumor-infiltrating lymphocytes in localized non-small cell lung cancer. Study-wide context: Patients included smokers and never-smokers with various histologies, some sampled after neoadjuvant chemotherapy. Study-wide findings and caveats: TCR sequencing covered a subset of patients with enough tissue. Each assay used a separate piece of the same tissue. No T-cell fraction difference was seen between IM1 and IM2 tumors.

Profiled with immunoSEQ multiplex PCR; TCRdb holds only in-frame clones, not every one. In the table there are some 15,000 clones, approximately 80% of which are singletons. The V and J ends lost 4 bases and 2 bases respectively, with 15 bases between them. This CDR3 has 15 residues. The germline V gene has CDR1 SQVTM and CDR2 ANQGSEA. Note on this clone: Its antigen is as yet unknown.

This receptor was taken from a human donor with non-small cell lung cancer. The sample consisted of lung tumor tissue. The genes are TRBV29-1 and TRBJ2-1; D is uncertain. The DNA for the CDR3 is TGCAGCGTTGTACTTAGGCTAGAGACCTACAATGAGCAGTTCTTC. Translated, it gives CSVVLRLETYNEQFF.